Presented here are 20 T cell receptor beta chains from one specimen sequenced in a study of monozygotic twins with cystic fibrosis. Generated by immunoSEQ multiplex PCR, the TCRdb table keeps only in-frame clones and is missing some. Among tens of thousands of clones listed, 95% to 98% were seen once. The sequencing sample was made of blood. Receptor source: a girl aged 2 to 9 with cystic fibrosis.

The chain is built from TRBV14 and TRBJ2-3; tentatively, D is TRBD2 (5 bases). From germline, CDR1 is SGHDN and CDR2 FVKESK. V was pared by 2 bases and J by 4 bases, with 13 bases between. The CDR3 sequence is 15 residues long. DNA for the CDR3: TGTGCCAGCAGCCAAATGAGGGCCGTCCCAGATACGCAGTATTTT. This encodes CASSQMRAVPDTQYF.

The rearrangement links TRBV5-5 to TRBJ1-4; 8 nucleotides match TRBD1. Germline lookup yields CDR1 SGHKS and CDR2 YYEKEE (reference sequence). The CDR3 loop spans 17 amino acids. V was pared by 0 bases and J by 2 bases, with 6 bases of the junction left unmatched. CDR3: CASSLEARGRTNEKLFF. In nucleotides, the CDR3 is TGTGCCAGCAGCTTGGAGGCCAGGGGGCGGACTAATGAAAAACTGTTTTTT.

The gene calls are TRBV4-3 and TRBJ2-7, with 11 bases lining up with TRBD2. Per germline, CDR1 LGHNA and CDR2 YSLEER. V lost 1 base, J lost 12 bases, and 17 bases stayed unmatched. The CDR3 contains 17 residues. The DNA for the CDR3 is TGCGCCAGCAGCCAAGTAGCGTTAGCGGGAGGGCCTCAGGGTCTGTACTTC. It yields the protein CASSQVALAGGPQGLYF.

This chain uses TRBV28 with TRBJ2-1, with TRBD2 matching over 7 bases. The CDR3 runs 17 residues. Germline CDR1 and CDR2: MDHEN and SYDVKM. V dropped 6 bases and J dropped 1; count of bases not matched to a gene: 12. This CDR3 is CASSHARGGTSYNEQFF. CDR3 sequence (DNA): TGTGCCAGCAGCCATGCCCGGGGAGGGACTTCCTACAATGAGCAGTTCTTC.

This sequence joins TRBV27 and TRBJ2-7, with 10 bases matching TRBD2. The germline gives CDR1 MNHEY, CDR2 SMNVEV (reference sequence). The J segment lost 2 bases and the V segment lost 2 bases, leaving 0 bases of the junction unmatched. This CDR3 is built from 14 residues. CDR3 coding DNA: TGTGCCAGCAGTTTAAGCGGGAGGGCCTACGAGCAGTACTTC. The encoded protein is CASSLSGRAYEQYF.

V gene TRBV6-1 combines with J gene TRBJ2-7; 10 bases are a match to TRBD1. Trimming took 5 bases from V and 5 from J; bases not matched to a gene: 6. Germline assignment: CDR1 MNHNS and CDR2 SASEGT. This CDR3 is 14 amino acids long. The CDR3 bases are TGTGCCAGCAGTCACGGGACAGGGGAAAACGAGCAGTACTTC. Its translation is CASSHGTGENEQYF.

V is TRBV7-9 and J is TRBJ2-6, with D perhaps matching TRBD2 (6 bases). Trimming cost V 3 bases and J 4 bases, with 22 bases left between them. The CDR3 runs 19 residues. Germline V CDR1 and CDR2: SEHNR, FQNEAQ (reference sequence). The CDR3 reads CASSFEPGGLDSGANVLTF. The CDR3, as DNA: TGTGCCAGCAGCTTTGAGCCCGGGGGTTTGGATTCAGGGGCCAACGTCCTGACTTTC.

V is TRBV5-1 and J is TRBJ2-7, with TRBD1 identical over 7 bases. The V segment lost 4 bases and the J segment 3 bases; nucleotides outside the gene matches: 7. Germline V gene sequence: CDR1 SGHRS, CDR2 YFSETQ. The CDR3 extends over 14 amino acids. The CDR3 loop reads CASSPTGSNYEQYF. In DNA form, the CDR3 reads TGCGCCAGCAGCCCGACAGGGTCGAACTACGAGCAGTACTTC. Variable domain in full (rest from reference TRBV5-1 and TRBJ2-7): KAGVTQTPRYLIKTRGQQVTLSCSPISGHRSVSWYQQTPGQGLQFLFEYFSETQRNKGNFPGRFSGRQFSNSRSEMNVSTLELGDSALYLCASSPTGSNYEQYFGPGTRLTVT.

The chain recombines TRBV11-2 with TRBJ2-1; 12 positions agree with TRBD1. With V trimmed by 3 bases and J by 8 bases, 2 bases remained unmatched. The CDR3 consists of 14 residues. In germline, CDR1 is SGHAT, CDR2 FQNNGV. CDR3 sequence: CASSFGTGGYEQFF. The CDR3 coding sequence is TGTGCCAGCAGCTTTGGGACAGGGGGCTATGAGCAGTTCTTC.

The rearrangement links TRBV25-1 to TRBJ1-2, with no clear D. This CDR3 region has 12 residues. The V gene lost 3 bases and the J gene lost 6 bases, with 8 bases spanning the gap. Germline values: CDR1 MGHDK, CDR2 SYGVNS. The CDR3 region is CASSDRVDGYTF. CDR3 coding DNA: TGTGCCAGCAGTGACCGCGTGGATGGCTACACCTTC.

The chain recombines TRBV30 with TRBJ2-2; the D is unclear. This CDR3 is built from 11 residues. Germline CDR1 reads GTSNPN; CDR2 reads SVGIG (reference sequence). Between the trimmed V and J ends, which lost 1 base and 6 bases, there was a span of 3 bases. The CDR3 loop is CAWSEPGELFF. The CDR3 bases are TGTGCCTGGAGTGAGCCCGGGGAGCTGTTTTTT.

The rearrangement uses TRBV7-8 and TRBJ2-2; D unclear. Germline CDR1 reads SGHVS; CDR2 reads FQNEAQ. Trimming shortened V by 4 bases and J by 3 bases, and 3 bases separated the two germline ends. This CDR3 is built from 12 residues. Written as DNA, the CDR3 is TGTGCCAGCAGCTGGGACACCGGGGAGCTGTTTTTT. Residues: CASSWDTGELFF.

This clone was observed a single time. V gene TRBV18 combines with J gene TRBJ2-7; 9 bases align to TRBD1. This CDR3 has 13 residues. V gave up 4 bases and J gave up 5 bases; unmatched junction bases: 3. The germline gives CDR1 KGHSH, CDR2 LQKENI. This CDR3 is CASSRGQGNEQYF. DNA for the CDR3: TGTGCCAGCTCACGGGGACAGGGCAACGAGCAGTACTTC.

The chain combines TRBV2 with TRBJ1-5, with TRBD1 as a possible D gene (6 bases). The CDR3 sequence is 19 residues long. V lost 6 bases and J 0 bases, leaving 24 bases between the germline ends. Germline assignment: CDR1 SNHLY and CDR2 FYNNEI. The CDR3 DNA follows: TGTGCCAGCAGCCCCGGGGACAATGGGGGCCTGTATAGCAATCAGCCCCAGCATTTT. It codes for CASSPGDNGGLYSNQPQHF.

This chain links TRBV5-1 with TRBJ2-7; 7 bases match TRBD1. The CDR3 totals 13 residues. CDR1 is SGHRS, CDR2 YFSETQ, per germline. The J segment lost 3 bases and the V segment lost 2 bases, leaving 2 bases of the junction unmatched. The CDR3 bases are TGCGCCAGCAGCTTAGGACAGGTCTACGAGCAGTACTTC. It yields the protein CASSLGQVYEQYF.

CDR3 coding DNA: TGCAGCGTAGCCCTCACAGGGACTAGCGGGAGCGATGAGCAGTTCTTC. Translation gives CSVALTGTSGSDEQFF. This sequence joins TRBV29-1 and TRBJ2-1; 14 bases agree with TRBD2. The CDR3 consists of 16 residues. Germline V gene lookup returns CDR1 SQVTM and CDR2 ANQGSEA. The V segment lost 6 bases and the J segment 8 bases; nucleotides outside the gene matches: 12.

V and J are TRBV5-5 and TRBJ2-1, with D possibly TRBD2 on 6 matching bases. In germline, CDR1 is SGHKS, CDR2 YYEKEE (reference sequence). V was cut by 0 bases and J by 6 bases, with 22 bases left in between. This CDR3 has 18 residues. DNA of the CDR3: TGTGCCAGCAGCTTGGTAGATCAGGTCGGAGGAGGGCTCAATGAGCAGTTCTTC. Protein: CASSLVDQVGGGLNEQFF.

CDR3 DNA sequence: TGTGCCAGCAGCCGTGAGGATCATCAGCCCCAGCATTTT. As protein: CASSREDHQPQHF. V and J are TRBV4-2 and TRBJ1-5; no clear D gene. Germline lookup yields CDR1 LGHNA and CDR2 YNFKEQ. V was trimmed by 4 bases and J by 5 bases, leaving 9 bases between them. The CDR3 has 13 amino acids.

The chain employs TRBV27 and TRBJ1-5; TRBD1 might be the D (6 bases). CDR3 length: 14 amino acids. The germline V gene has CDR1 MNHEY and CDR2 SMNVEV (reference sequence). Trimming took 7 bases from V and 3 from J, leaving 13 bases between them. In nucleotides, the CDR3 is TGTGCCAGCAAGTACAGGGCGAACAATCAGCCCCAGCATTTT. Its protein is CASKYRANNQPQHF.

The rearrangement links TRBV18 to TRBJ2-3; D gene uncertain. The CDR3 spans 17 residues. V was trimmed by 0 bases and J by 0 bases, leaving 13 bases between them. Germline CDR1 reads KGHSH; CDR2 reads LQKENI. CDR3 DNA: TGTGCCAGCTCACCACCGTTTGGTCAGAATAGCACAGATACGCAGTATTTT. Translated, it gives CASSPPFGQNSTDTQYF.